This entry lists 27 T cell receptor beta chains sequenced from one sample in a study of T cells in severe cutaneous drug reactions. The patients sequenced had a carbamazepine-induced Stevens-Johnson syndrome or toxic epidermal necrolysis reaction. Bulk and single-cell libraries used iRepertoire multiplex PCR with TCR subtype-specific primers. TCRdb reprocessed the multiplex PCR reads, keeping one entry per CDR3 protein, no DNA. This sample contains 20,000 to 25,000 distinct CDR3 sequences. Sequencing used PBMCs. Receptors were obtained from a human donor with toxic epidermal necrolysis, a severe cutaneous drug reaction.

V gene TRBV29-1 combines with J gene TRBJ2-5; TCRdb picks TRBD1, but there is no DNA to check that call. CDR1 is SQVTM and CDR2 is ANQGSEA in the germline V gene. This CDR3 spans 16 amino acids. The CDR3 sequence is CSVEDWGGTAQETQYF.

This CDR3 reads CASEDRGNSPLHF. The rearrangement links TRBV18 to TRBJ1-6; TCRdb designates TRBD1, a call that cannot be tested without DNA. Germline CDR1 reads KGHSH; CDR2 reads LQKENI. This CDR3 has 13 residues.

This chain uses TRBV5-6 with TRBJ2-5; TCRdb outputs TRBD1, but without DNA this stays unchecked. The CDR3 extends over 15 amino acids. Germline CDR1 is SGHDT and CDR2 is YYEEEE. The chain's CDR3 is CASSLGQGKGETQYF.

The V gene is TRBV15, the J gene TRBJ1-2; TCRdb names TRBD1, which stays unverified in the absence of DNA. CDR3 size: 15 residues. The germline CDR1 and CDR2 sequences are LNHNV and YYDKDF (reference sequence). The chain's CDR3 is CATSRDKVGRDGYTF. Together with reference TRBV15 and TRBJ1-2, the CDR3 gives the full variable domain: DAMVIQNPRYQVTQFGKPVTLSCSQTLNHNVMYWYQQKSSQAPKLLFHYYDKDFNNEADTPDNFQSRRPNTSFCFLDIRSPGLGDTAMYLCATSRDKVGRDGYTFGSGTRLTVV.

The genes are TRBV7-9 and TRBJ1-6; TCRdb gives TRBD1 as the D gene, but with no DNA this cannot be confirmed. Germline CDR1 and CDR2: SEHNR and FQNEAQ (reference sequence). The CDR3 totals 17 residues. CDR3 in amino acids: CASSIDRDSPYNSPLHF.

The rearrangement links TRBV3-1 to TRBJ2-6. Per germline, CDR1 LGHDT and CDR2 YNNKEL (reference sequence). The length of the CDR3 is 13 residues. This chain's CDR3 is CASSQGGANVLTF.

V and J are TRBV19 and TRBJ2-5; TCRdb names TRBD1, which stays unverified in the absence of DNA. The CDR3 has 13 residues. Germline CDR1 is LNHDA and CDR2 is SQIVND (reference sequence). The CDR3 region is CASKGQYQETQYF.

The CDR3 sequence: CSVDGTGFGYTF. The chain couples TRBV29-1 to TRBJ1-2; no DNA is available, so the TRBD1 call from TCRdb remains unchecked. The CDR3 contains 12 residues. Germline V gene sequence: CDR1 SQVTM, CDR2 ANQGSEA.

The V and J genes are TRBV28 and TRBJ2-3; TCRdb's D call, TRBD1, is unchecked because there is no DNA. The CDR3 covers 15 residues. Germline V CDR1 and CDR2: MDHEN, SYDVKM. This CDR3 reads CASRPAGQGTDTQYF. The full variable domain, rest sourced from reference TRBV28 and TRBJ2-3, is DVKVTQSSRYLVKRTGEKVFLECVQDMDHENMFWYRQDPGLGLRLIYFSYDVKMKEKGDIPEGYSVSREKKERFSLILESASTNQTSMYLCASRPAGQGTDTQYFGPGTRLTVL.

By frequency, this clonotype is medium-sized. This chain links TRBV18 with TRBJ2-5. The CDR3 has 13 residues. The germline V gene encodes CDR1 KGHSH and CDR2 LQKENI. CDR3 loop: CASSTGTQETQYF.

The chain couples TRBV10-1 to TRBJ2-3; absent DNA, TCRdb's TRBD2 call cannot be checked. The CDR3 totals 17 residues. Looked up from germline, CDR1 is WNHNN and CDR2 is SYGVQD (reference sequence). CDR3 amino acids: CASSDPGLAGGLDTQYF.

The chain has TRBV20-1 and TRBJ2-7; TCRdb calls TRBD1, which cannot be checked without DNA. The CDR3 has 15 amino acids. Looked up from germline, CDR1 is DFQATT and CDR2 is SNEGSKA (reference sequence). The CDR3 loop is CSARDPGGNTYEQYF.

The chain has TRBV5-1 and TRBJ2-3. Germline V CDR1 and CDR2: SGHRS, YFSETQ. The CDR3 contains 15 residues. The chain's CDR3 is CASSLLTASTDTQYF.

The CDR3 sequence: CASSPPVGSSGANVLTF. This sequence joins TRBV18 and TRBJ2-6. CDR1 is KGHSH, CDR2 LQKENI, per germline. This CDR3 region has 17 residues.

The chain uses TRBV11-2 and TRBJ1-1; as DNA is missing, the TRBD1 call by TCRdb cannot be tested. CDR3 length equals 12 residues. CDR1 SGHAT and CDR2 FQNNGV come from the germline V gene. CDR3 in amino acids: CASSLRTAIAFF.

V gene TRBV6-6 combines with J gene TRBJ2-2; lacking DNA, the TRBD1 call made by TCRdb goes unchecked. CDR1 is MNHNY, CDR2 SVGAGI, per germline (reference sequence). This CDR3 spans 15 amino acids. The CDR3 spells CASSYFGPPTGELFF.

The V and J genes are TRBV5-1 and TRBJ2-1; TCRdb lists TRBD2, though no DNA is available to test this call. From germline, CDR1 is SGHRS and CDR2 YFSETQ. The CDR3 runs to 17 residues. The CDR3: CASGTGSGTGSYNEQFF.

The chain recombines TRBV4-1 with TRBJ1-5. Germline V gene data show CDR1 as MGHRA and CDR2 as YSYEKL. The CDR3 runs 14 residues. This CDR3 is CASSQVGLNQPQHF.

V gene TRBV4-1 combines with J gene TRBJ2-4; TCRdb indicates TRBD2, and absent DNA this call remains unverified. Germline-derived CDR1 and CDR2 are MGHRA and YSYEKL. The CDR3 is 18 amino acids. The CDR3 sequence: CASSQGRASGTSKNIQYF.

The chain is built from TRBV5-1 and TRBJ2-7; TCRdb reports TRBD1, a call that lacks DNA to check it against. The CDR3 is made up of 17 amino acids. Germline-derived CDR1 and CDR2 are SGHRS and YFSETQ. CDR3: CASSLGPRGGLTYEQYF.

The rearrangement joins TRBV6-2 or TRBV6-3 to TRBJ2-1; TCRdb reports TRBD1, a call that lacks DNA to check it against. CDR3 length equals 16 residues. Germline V lookup: CDR1 MNHEY, CDR2 SVGEGT. This CDR3 is CASSSTGWGSYNEQFF.

The chain employs TRBV28 and TRBJ2-6. The germline V gene has CDR1 MDHEN and CDR2 SYDVKM. The length of the CDR3 is 16 residues. The CDR3 sequence: CASSSIDNSGANVLTF.

This chain uses TRBV19 with TRBJ2-7; the D call of TRBD2 rests on TCRdb alone, since no DNA is present to check it. The germline V gene has CDR1 LNHDA and CDR2 SQIVND (reference sequence). The CDR3 spans 14 residues. CDR3 protein: CASSALAGTYEQYF.

V and J are TRBV5-1 and TRBJ2-1; the D call from TCRdb, TRBD1, cannot be confirmed without DNA. CDR3 length: 15 amino acids. Germline-derived CDR1 and CDR2 are SGHRS and YFSETQ. CDR3: CASSLGTNSYNEQFF.

This chain joins TRBV19 and TRBJ1-1. The CDR3 length is 13 residues. CDR1 and CDR2 from the germline V gene are LNHDA and SQIVND (reference sequence). The CDR3 is CASSLGRNTEAFF.

The chain uses TRBV9 and TRBJ2-1; with no DNA, the TCRdb D assignment of TRBD1 cannot be verified. This CDR3 region has 15 residues. Germline-derived CDR1 and CDR2 are SGDLS and YYNGEE. The chain's CDR3 is CASSGRQGLGNEQFF.

The chain is built from TRBV28 and TRBJ2-1; TCRdb reports TRBD2, a call that lacks DNA to check it against. Germline CDR1 is MDHEN and CDR2 is SYDVKM. There are 14 residues in the CDR3. The CDR3 is CASGAEPSYNEQFF.